In this sample, the clone carrying this T cell receptor (beta chain) turned up a few times. TCRdb analysed the PCR reads with MiXCR anew, one entry per CDR3 protein. Of about 11,000 distinct CDR3 sequences listed, 40% to 65% are singletons. The entry originates in a study of tumor-infiltrating lymphocytes in oesophageal squamous cell carcinoma. Looked up from germline, CDR1 is SGHTA and CDR2 is FQGTGA. With 5 bases clipped from V and 5 bases from J, the junction kept 3 bases outside the gene matches. This CDR3 is built from 13 residues. The receptor was derived from a female donor with esophageal squamous cell carcinoma. This sequence joins TRBV7-3 and TRBJ2-1, with 7 bases fitting TRBD2. Sequenced: esophageal tumor tissue. The CDR3 here is CASSASGNNEQFF. The CDR3 DNA is TGTGCCAGCAGCGCTAGCGGCAACAATGAGCAGTTCTTC.